The source of this TCR beta chain is a study of read filtering for tumor transcriptome and immune sequencing. Overall study: Whole-transcriptome libraries were prepared after DNase treatment. IR-seq gave about 3.5 to 11 million TCR reads per sample; RNA-seq gave roughly 80 to 1273. Study-wide results and caveats: IR-seq captured clonotypes deeper and more reliably than RNA-seq. Approximately 82% of IR-seq clonotypes had one read, totaling about 3.5% of reads; RNA-seq: around 77% and 45%.

The library was built from about 370 ng RNA with molecular barcoded adaptors for alpha/delta and beta/gamma chains. TCRdb used MiXCR to reprocess the reads, holding one entry per CDR3 protein. Among fewer than 150,000 distinct CDR3 sequences, over 10% were seen once, and the ten largest hold about 11%. A word on this clonotype: Its antigen remains unidentified. A far larger clone is a single base away, which makes a read error likely.

Trimming shortened V by 11 bases and J by 12 bases, and 17 bases separated the two germline ends. Germline CDR1 SGHAT, CDR2 FQDESV (reference sequence). There are 11 residues in the CDR3. The clonotype was recovered from a donor at least 40 years old with multiple myeloma. The specimen was a population of CD138-negative cells sorted from bone marrow. V gene TRBV11-1 combines with J gene TRBJ2-1, with D possibly TRBD1 on 5 matching bases. DNA for the CDR3: TGTGCCTGCAACAGACAGCTTACGCAGTTCTTC. Translated, it gives CACNRQLTQFF.